This TCR beta chain is from a study of cytomegalovirus exposure and HLA in healthy donors. This clone has only a few counts. The V gene's germline CDR1 is MNHEY and CDR2 SVGAGI. There are 15 residues in the CDR3. V lost 7 bases and J lost 3; bases outside the gene matches: 7. Amplification used 60 Vbeta primers and 13 Jbeta primers. Here immunoSEQ multiplex PCR was the method, and the copy in TCRdb shows in-frame clones only, minus some. The table includes 95,000 to 150,000 clones, over 80% detected once. This chain links TRBV6-5 with TRBJ1-2; 11 bases agree with TRBD1. The specimen sequenced was PBMCs. This TCR was sampled from a man aged 25-40 years in good health and CMV-seronegative. This chain's CDR3 is CASNGQGAGDYGYTF. The CDR3 DNA reads as TGTGCCAGCAATGGACAGGGGGCTGGTGACTATGGCTACACCTTC.